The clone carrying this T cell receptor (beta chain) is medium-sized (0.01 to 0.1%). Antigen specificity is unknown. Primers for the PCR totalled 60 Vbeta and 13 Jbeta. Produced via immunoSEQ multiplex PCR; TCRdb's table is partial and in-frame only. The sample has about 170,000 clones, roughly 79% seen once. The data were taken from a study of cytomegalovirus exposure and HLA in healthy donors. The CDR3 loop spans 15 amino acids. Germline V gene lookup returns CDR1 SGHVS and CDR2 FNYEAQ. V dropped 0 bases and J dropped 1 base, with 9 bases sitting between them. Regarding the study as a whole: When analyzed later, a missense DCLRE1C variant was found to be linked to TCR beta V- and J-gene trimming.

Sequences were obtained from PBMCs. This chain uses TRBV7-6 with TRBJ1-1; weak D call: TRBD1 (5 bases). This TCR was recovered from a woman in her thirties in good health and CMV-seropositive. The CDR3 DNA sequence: TGTGCCAGCAGCTTAGCGGGGGGGACGAACACTGAAGCTTTCTTT. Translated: CASSLAGGTNTEAFF.